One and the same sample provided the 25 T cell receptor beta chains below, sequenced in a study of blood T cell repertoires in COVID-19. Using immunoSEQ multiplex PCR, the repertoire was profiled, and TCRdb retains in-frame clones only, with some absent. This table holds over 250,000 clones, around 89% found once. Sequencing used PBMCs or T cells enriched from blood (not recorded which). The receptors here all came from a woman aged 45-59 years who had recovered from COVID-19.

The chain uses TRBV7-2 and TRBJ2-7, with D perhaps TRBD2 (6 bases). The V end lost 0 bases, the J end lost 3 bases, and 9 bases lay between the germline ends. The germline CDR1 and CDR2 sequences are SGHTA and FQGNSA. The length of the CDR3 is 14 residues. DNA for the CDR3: TGTGCCAGCAGCTTAGCGCACGGGAGCTACGAGCAGTACTTC. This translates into CASSLAHGSYEQYF.

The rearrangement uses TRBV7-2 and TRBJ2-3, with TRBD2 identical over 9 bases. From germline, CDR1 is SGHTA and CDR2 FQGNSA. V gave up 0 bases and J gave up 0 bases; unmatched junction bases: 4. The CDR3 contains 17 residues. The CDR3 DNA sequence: TGTGCCAGCAGCTTAGCGTCCCTAGCGGGAAGCACAGATACGCAGTATTTT. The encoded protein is CASSLASLAGSTDTQYF.

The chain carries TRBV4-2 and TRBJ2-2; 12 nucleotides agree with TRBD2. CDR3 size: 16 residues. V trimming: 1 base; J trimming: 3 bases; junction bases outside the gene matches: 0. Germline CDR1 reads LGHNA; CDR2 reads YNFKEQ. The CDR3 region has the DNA TGTGCCAGCAGCCAAGCTAGCGGGAGGGACACCGGGGAGCTGTTTTTT. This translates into CASSQASGRDTGELFF.

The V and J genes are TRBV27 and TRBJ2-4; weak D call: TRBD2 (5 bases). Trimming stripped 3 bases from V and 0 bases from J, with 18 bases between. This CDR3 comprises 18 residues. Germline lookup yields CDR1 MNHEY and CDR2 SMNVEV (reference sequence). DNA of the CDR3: TGTGCCAGCAGTTTGAGAGTAGCGACACCGGGAGCCAAAAACATTCAGTACTTC. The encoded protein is CASSLRVATPGAKNIQYF.

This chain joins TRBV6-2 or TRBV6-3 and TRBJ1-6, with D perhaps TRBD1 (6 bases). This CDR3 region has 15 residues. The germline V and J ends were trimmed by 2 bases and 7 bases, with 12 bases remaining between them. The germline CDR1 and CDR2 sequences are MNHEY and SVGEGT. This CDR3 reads CASSYPQGDNSPLHF. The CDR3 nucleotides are TGTGCCAGCAGTTACCCACAGGGAGACAATTCACCCCTCCACTTT.

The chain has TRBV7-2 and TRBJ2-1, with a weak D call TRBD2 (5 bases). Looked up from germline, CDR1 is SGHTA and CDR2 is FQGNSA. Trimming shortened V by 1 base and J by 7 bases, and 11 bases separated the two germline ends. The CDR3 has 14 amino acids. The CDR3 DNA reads TGTGCCAGCAGCTTAGAGGCGGGTCGGAATGAGCAGTTCTTC. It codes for CASSLEAGRNEQFF.

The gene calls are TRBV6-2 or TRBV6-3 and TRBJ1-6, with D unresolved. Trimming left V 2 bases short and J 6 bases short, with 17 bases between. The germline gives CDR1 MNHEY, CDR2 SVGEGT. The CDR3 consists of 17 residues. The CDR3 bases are TGTGCCAGCAGTTACCCTGCGCGTGGAGGACGTAATTCACCCCTCCACTTT. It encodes CASSYPARGGRNSPLHF.

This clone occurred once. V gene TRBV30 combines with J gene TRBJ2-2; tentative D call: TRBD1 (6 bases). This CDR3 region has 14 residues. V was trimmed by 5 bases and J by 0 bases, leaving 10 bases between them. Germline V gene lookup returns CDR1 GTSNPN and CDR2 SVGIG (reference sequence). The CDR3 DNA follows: TGTGCCTGGGGGAGACAGGCGAACACCGGGGAGCTGTTTTTT. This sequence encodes CAWGRQANTGELFF.

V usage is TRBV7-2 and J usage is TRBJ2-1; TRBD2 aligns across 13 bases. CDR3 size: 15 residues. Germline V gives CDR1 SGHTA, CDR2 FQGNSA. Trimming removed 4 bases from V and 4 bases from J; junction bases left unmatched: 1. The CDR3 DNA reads TGTGCCAGCAGCTCGGGACTAGCGGGATACAATGAGCAGTTCTTC. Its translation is CASSSGLAGYNEQFF.

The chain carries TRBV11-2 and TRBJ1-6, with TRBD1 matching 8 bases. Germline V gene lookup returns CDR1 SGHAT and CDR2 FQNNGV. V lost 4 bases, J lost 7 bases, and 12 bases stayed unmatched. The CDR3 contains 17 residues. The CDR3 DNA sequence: TGTGCCAGCAGCTCAGTAAGGGGCAGGGGGCACAATTCACCCCTCCACTTT. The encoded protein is CASSSVRGRGHNSPLHF.

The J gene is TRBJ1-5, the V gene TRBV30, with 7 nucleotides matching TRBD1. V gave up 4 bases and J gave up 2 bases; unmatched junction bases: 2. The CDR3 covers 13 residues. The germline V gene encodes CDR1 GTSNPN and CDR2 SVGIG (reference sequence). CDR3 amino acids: CAWNRGGNQPQHF. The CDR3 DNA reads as TGTGCCTGGAACAGGGGTGGCAATCAGCCCCAGCATTTT.

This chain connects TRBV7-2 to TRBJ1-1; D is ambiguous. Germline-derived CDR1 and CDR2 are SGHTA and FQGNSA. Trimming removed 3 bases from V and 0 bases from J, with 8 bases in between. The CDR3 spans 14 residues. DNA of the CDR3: TGTGCCAGCAGCTTGAACAGAGTGAACACTGAAGCTTTCTTT. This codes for CASSLNRVNTEAFF. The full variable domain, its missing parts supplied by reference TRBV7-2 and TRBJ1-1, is GAGVSQSPSNKVTEKGKDVELRCDPISGHTALYWYRQSLGQGLEFLIYFQGNSAPDKSGLPSDRFSAERTGGSVSTLTIQRTQQEDSAVYLCASSLNRVNTEAFFGQGTRLTVV.

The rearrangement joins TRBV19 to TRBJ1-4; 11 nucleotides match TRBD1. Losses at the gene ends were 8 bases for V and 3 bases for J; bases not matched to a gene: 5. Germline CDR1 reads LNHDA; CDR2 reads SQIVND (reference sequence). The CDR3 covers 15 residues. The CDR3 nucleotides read TGTGCCAGTCGGACAGGGGGCGTATCTAATGAAAAACTGTTTTTT. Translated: CASRTGGVSNEKLFF.

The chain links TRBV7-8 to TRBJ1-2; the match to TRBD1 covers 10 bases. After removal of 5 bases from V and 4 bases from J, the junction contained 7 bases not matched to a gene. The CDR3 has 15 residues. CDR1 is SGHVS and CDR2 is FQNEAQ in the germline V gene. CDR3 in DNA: TGTGCCAGCAGCAACGGACAGGGGGTAATCTATGGCTACACCTTC. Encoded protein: CASSNGQGVIYGYTF.

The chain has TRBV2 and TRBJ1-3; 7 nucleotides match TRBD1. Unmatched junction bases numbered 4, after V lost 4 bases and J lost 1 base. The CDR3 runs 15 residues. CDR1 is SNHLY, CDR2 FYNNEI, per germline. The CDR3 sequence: CASSATTGSGNTIYF. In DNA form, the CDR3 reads TGTGCCAGCAGTGCAACGACAGGGTCTGGAAACACCATATATTTT. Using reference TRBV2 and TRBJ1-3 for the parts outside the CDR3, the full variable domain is EPEVTQTPSHQVTQMGQEVILRCVPISNHLYFYWYRQILGQKVEFLVSFYNNEISEKSEIFDDQFSVERPDGSNFTLKIRSTKLEDSAMYFCASSATTGSGNTIYFGEGSWLTVV.

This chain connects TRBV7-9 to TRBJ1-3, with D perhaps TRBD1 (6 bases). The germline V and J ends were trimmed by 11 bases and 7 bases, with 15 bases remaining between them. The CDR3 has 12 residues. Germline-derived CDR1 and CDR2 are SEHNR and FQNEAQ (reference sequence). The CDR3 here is CADRDTANTIYF. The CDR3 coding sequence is TGTGCCGACCGGGACACGGCTAACACCATATATTTT.

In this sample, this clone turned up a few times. In nucleotides, the CDR3 is TGTGCCAGTGGGATTATTACAGGGGGCTCTAATGAAAAACTGTTTTTT. Translation: CASGIITGGSNEKLFF. The genes are TRBV19 and TRBJ1-4; TRBD1 agrees at 9 bases. In germline, CDR1 is LNHDA, CDR2 SQIVND (reference sequence). After removal of 8 bases from V and 3 bases from J, the junction contained 10 bases not matched to a gene. There are 16 residues in the CDR3.

CDR3: CASSRVGDRDEKLFF. The CDR3 DNA sequence: TGTGCCAGCAGCCGTGTGGGGGACAGGGATGAAAAACTGTTTTTT. The chain employs TRBV5-4 and TRBJ1-4; TRBD1 matches 9 bases. The V segment lost 4 bases and the J segment 6 bases; nucleotides outside the gene matches: 7. The CDR3 length is 15 residues. Germline values: CDR1 SGHNT, CDR2 YYREEE (reference sequence).

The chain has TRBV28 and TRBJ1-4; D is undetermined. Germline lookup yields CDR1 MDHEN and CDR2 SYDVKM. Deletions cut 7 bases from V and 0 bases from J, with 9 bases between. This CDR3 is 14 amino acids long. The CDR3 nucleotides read TGTGCCAGCAATCACCGCGCAACTAATGAAAAACTGTTTTTT. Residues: CASNHRATNEKLFF.

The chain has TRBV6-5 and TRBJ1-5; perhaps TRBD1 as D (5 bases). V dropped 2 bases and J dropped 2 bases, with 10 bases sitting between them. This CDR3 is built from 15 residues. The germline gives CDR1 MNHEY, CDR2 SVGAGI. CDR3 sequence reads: CASSYRSGGNQPQHF. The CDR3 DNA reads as TGTGCCAGCAGTTACCGGTCGGGGGGCAATCAGCCCCAGCATTTT.

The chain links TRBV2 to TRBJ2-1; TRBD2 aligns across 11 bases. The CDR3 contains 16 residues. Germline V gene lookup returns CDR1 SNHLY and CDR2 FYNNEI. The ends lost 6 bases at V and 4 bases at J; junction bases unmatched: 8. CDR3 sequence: CASSILTSGRYNEQFF. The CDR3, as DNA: TGTGCCAGCAGCATCCTCACTAGCGGGAGATACAATGAGCAGTTCTTC.

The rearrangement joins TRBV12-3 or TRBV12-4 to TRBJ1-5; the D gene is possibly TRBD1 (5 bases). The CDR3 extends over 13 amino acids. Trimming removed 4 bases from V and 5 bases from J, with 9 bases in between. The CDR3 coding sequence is TGTGCCAGCAGTTCGGGGGGAGATCAGCCCCAGCATTTT. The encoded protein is CASSSGGDQPQHF.

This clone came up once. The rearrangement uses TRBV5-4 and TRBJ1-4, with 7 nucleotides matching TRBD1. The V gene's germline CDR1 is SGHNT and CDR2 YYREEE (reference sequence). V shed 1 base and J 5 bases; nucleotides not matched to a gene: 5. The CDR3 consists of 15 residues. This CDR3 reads CASSLKRQGNEKLFF. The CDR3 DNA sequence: TGTGCCAGCAGCTTGAAGAGACAGGGAAATGAAAAACTGTTTTTT.

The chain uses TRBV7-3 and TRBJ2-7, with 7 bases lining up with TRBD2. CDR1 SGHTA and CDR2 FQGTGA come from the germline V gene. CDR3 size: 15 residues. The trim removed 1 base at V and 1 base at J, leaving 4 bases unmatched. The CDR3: CASSLRAGVSYEQYF. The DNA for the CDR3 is TGTGCCAGCAGCTTAAGGGCGGGAGTGTCCTACGAGCAGTACTTC.

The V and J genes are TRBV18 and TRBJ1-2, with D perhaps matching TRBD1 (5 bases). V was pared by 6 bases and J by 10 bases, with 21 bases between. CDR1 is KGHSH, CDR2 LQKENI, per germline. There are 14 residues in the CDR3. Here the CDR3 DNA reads TGTGCCAGCTCCCCCTATCCAGACCGAGGACACTACACCTTC. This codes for CASSPYPDRGHYTF.